Shown below are 6 T cell receptor beta chains from a single sample sequenced in a study of T-cell reconstitution after alpha-beta-depleted transplantation in children. Unique molecular identifiers were used to barcode this TCRbeta library. Each CDR3 protein is one row after TCRdb ran MiXCR on the PCR reads. The repertoire consists of some 500,000 distinct CDR3 sequences, with around a third occurring once and the leading ten covering under 3%. Sample: PBMCs from the stem cell graft donor, taken from the stem cell graft. The receptor set was obtained from a human donor who donated a stem cell graft to a child with aplastic anemia.

The genes are TRBV6-1 and TRBJ2-1; TRBD1 or TRBD2 may be the D gene (6 bases each). Germline values: CDR1 MNHNS, CDR2 SASEGT. Trimming took off 7 bases at V and 7 bases at J, with 23 bases between the two ends. The CDR3 covers 16 residues. The CDR3 DNA reads as TGTGCCAGCAACTCCTACTCGGCACAGGGAGGAAATGAGCAGTTCTTC. Amino acids: CASNSYSAQGGNEQFF.

The V call is TRBV7-8, the J call TRBJ2-6; D is perhaps TRBD1 or TRBD2 (5 bases each). Trimming pared 3 bases from V and 0 bases from J, leaving 15 bases between. Germline CDR1 and CDR2: SGHVS and FQNEAQ. This CDR3 has 18 amino acids. CDR3: CASSFAGTSPSGANVLTF. The CDR3 nucleotides are TGTGCCAGCAGCTTCGCCGGGACCTCCCCCTCTGGGGCCAACGTCCTGACTTTC.

The chain joins TRBV30 to TRBJ1-1; D is possibly TRBD1 (5 bases). The germline V and J ends were trimmed by 0 bases and 7 bases, with 18 bases remaining between them. The germline V gene encodes CDR1 GTSNPN and CDR2 SVGIG (reference sequence). The CDR3 is 15 amino acids. CDR3 sequence (DNA): TGTGCCTGGAGTGTAATGTTGACATCAGGGAGTGAAGCTTTCTTT. Protein: CAWSVMLTSGSEAFF.

This clonotype was seen many times. The V call is TRBV20-1, the J call TRBJ1-5, with a possible D match to TRBD1 (6 bases). Germline lookup yields CDR1 DFQATT and CDR2 SNEGSKA (reference sequence). The V end lost 1 base, the J end lost 0 bases, and 13 bases lay between the germline ends. This CDR3 contains 16 residues. The CDR3 DNA follows: TGCAGTGCTAGAGTAGGGACACAGTATAGCAATCAGCCCCAGCATTTT. Protein sequence: CSARVGTQYSNQPQHF.

The genes are TRBV4-3 and TRBJ2-7; 9 bases fit TRBD1. Unmatched junction bases numbered 5, after V lost 0 bases and J lost 5 bases. The CDR3 sequence is 15 residues long. Germline V gene lookup returns CDR1 LGHNA and CDR2 YSLEER. CDR3 residues: CASSQEGTGLDEQYF. CDR3 coding DNA: TGCGCCAGCAGCCAAGAAGGGACAGGGTTGGACGAGCAGTACTTC.

V is TRBV7-9 and J is TRBJ1-5; D is uncertain. CDR3 length equals 15 residues. Per germline, CDR1 SEHNR and CDR2 FQNEAQ (reference sequence). V was cut by 5 bases and J by 0 bases, with 11 bases left in between. The CDR3 loop reads CASSPSAVSNQPQHF. The DNA of the CDR3 is TGTGCCAGCAGCCCCTCAGCGGTTAGCAATCAGCCCCAGCATTTT.